These 22 T cell receptor beta chains share one sample of origin, sequenced in a study of low-dose radiotherapy and immunotherapy resistance in tumors (dated by TCRdb to about 2022). The instrument given in TCRdb is Illumina HiSeq 2500. Superscript III and a set of TRAV- and TRBV-specific primers were used to synthesize first-strand cDNA, so that both TCRalpha and TCRbeta chains were covered. TCRs were amplified with Phusion for 20 to 25 PCR cycles, with a constant-region primer paired with the adapter attached to the V primers. TCRdb took the public reads, trimmed them with fastp at Q25, ran MiXCR for clone calling and kept in-frame beta chains. Each entry merges the rows of one CDR3 protein and shows their most common DNA and genes. The sample contains roughly 39,000 distinct CDR3 sequences, less than 40% of them found a single time. Jointly, the top ten make up 3.5% to 4.5% of the sample. What the time point label conveys for this sample: before trial treatment.

The sequencing here drew on PBMCs, taken before treatment. The receptors originated from a male donor with gallbladder cancer.

This clonotype was recorded at least ten times. The rearrangement links TRBV20-1 to TRBJ2-3; possible D gene TRBD2, 5 bases. Looked up from germline, CDR1 is DFQATT and CDR2 is SNEGSKA (reference sequence). The CDR3 has 17 residues. Trimming removed 4 bases at V and 1 base at J, with 21 bases between. The CDR3 sequence is CSAMTGSQEGGTDTQYF. CDR3 in DNA: TGCAGTGCTATGACCGGGTCCCAAGAGGGTGGCACAGATACGCAGTATTTT.

V gene TRBV29-1 combines with J gene TRBJ2-2; D perhaps matches TRBD1 (5 bases). The CDR3 spans 13 residues. Per the germline V gene, CDR1 is SQVTM and CDR2 is ANQGSEA. Trimming shortened V by 4 bases and J by 2 bases, and 8 bases separated the two germline ends. CDR3 sequence: CSVARVNTGELFF. The CDR3 DNA is TGCAGCGTTGCCAGGGTCAACACCGGGGAGCTGTTTTTT.

This clonotype showed up just a few times. V usage is TRBV13 and J usage is TRBJ2-2; tentative D call: TRBD2 (6 bases). The V end was cut by 3 bases, the J end by 3 bases, with 14 bases between. The CDR3 is 16 residues long. The V gene's germline CDR1 is PRHDT and CDR2 FYEKMQ (reference sequence). CDR3 residues: CASSLGDGGHTGELFF. The DNA for the CDR3 is TGTGCCAGCAGCTTGGGGGACGGGGGTCACACCGGGGAGCTGTTTTTT.

At least ten counts were recorded for this clonotype. This chain uses TRBV12-3 or TRBV12-4 with TRBJ2-1, with D possibly matching TRBD1 (6 bases). The germline V and J ends were trimmed by 4 bases and 4 bases, with 11 bases remaining between them. The length of the CDR3 is 14 residues. The CDR3 here is CASSSGTSYNEQFF. The DNA for the CDR3 is TGTGCCAGCAGTTCCGGGACATCGTACAATGAGCAGTTCTTC.

A word on this clonotype: The DNA is omitted, as the CDR3 cannot be located on it reliably, and the CDR3 follows TCRdb's listing. The chain recombines TRBV12-3 or TRBV12-4 with TRBJ2-2. The CDR3 spans 16 amino acids, including both terminal residues. The CDR3: CASSLEAGVTGELFFF.

This clonotype qualifies as medium-sized. This chain connects TRBV18 to TRBJ2-7, with D perhaps matching TRBD1 (5 bases). From germline, CDR1 is KGHSH and CDR2 LQKENI. V was cut by 3 bases and J by 1 base, with 10 bases left in between. This CDR3 spans 14 amino acids. Here the CDR3 reads CASSPARQSYEQYF. In DNA, the CDR3 is TGTGCCAGCTCACCCGCCCGACAGTCCTACGAGCAGTACTTC.

Ten or more counts support this clonotype. CDR3 DNA: TGTGCCAGCAGAAAGGGAGGTGGGGCCAACGTCCTGACTTTC. It codes for CASRKGGGANVLTF. This chain uses TRBV6-6 with TRBJ2-6, with a weak D call TRBD2 (6 bases). Germline V gene sequence: CDR1 MNHNY, CDR2 SVGAGI (reference sequence). Trimming took 6 bases from V and 3 from J, leaving 9 bases between them. This CDR3 spans 14 amino acids.

This clonotype appeared many times. The chain employs TRBV7-9 and TRBJ1-6, with D perhaps TRBD1 (5 bases). The CDR3 length is 11 residues. Germline-derived CDR1 and CDR2 are SEHNR and FQNEAQ (reference sequence). Trimming removed 5 bases at V and 17 bases at J, with 13 bases between. Here the CDR3 DNA reads TGTGCCAGCAGCCGAGGGGTAGGGGTCCACTTT. This codes for CASSRGVGVHF.

This clonotype was observed many times. The chain joins TRBV27 to TRBJ2-6; D is unclear. The V and J ends lost 3 bases and 0 bases respectively, with 9 bases between them. The CDR3 totals 16 residues. In germline, CDR1 is MNHEY, CDR2 SMNVEV (reference sequence). The CDR3 is CASSFGQSSGANVLTF. The DNA of the CDR3 is TGTGCCAGCAGTTTTGGGCAAAGCTCTGGGGCCAACGTCCTGACTTTC.

This clonotype was picked up many times. The CDR3 sequence: CASSPYRLALEGTDTQYF. The DNA for the CDR3 is TGTGCCAGCTCACCTTACCGACTAGCTCTTGAGGGGACAGATACGCAGTATTTT. The chain carries TRBV18 and TRBJ2-3; 7 bases fit TRBD2. The ends lost 3 bases at V and 3 bases at J; junction bases unmatched: 15. Germline CDR1 reads KGHSH; CDR2 reads LQKENI. The CDR3 runs 18 residues. Full variable domain (rest looked up from reference TRBV18 and TRBJ2-3): NAGVMQNPRHLVRRRGQEARLRCSPMKGHSHVYWYRQLPEEGLKFMVYLQKENIIDESGMPKERFSAEFPKEGPSILRIQQVVRGDSAAYFCASSPYRLALEGTDTQYFGPGTRLTVL.

This clonotype was seen a few times. The V call is TRBV7-2, the J call TRBJ2-2; no reliable D call. Looked up from germline, CDR1 is SGHTA and CDR2 is FQGNSA. The CDR3 covers 14 residues. The V end was cut by 1 base, the J end by 8 bases, with 11 bases between. The CDR3 region has the DNA TGTGCCAGCAGCTTAGTGGGCCGATCGGGGGAGCTGTTTTTT. Translated: CASSLVGRSGELFF.

The rearrangement links TRBV14 to TRBJ2-1; tentatively, D is TRBD1 (6 bases). The CDR3 extends over 14 amino acids. Germline assignment: CDR1 SGHDN and CDR2 FVKESK. Trimming removed 4 bases at V and 5 bases at J, with 12 bases between. The CDR3 is CASSRQALDNEQFF. CDR3 nucleotides: TGTGCCAGCAGCCGACAGGCCCTGGACAATGAGCAGTTCTTC.

Of note for this clonotype: A read error likely explains this, since a far larger clone differs by one base. The chain carries TRBV12-3 or TRBV12-4 and TRBJ2-1, with D tentatively TRBD1 (6 bases). There are 14 residues in the CDR3. V dropped 2 bases and J dropped 10 bases, with 15 bases sitting between them. CDR3 amino acids: CASSLRDKSYEQFF. The CDR3 nucleotides are TGTGCCAGCAGTTTAAGGGACAAAAGCTACGAGCAGTTCTTC.

This clonotype has at least ten counts. This chain connects TRBV3-1 to TRBJ2-1; D might be TRBD1 or TRBD2, each matching 5 bases. CDR3 length: 17 residues. V was trimmed by 1 base and J by 8 bases, leaving 21 bases between them. Per the germline V gene, CDR1 is LGHDT and CDR2 is YNNKEL (reference sequence). CDR3 residues: CASSQGVGGRARDEQFF. The CDR3 nucleotides are TGTGCCAGCAGCCAAGGGGTTGGGGGACGGGCCCGCGATGAGCAGTTCTTC.

This clonotype was picked up many times. The CDR3 here is CASSYGGVGIRPQHF. Written as DNA, the CDR3 is TGTGCCAGCAGCTATGGTGGGGTGGGAATCCGGCCCCAGCATTTT. The chain joins TRBV7-9 to TRBJ1-5; D not resolved. V lost 4 bases to trimming and J lost 9 bases, with 19 bases between them. CDR1 SEHNR and CDR2 FQNEAQ come from the germline V gene (reference sequence). This CDR3 spans 15 amino acids.

This clonotype is labeled as medium-sized. The V gene is TRBV9, the J gene TRBJ1-2; D may be TRBD1 (6 bases). The germline V gene has CDR1 SGDLS and CDR2 YYNGEE. The CDR3 is made up of 14 amino acids. The V end lost 4 bases, the J end lost 7 bases, and 17 bases lay between the germline ends. The CDR3 region is CASSTRGVGGGYTF. CDR3 coding DNA: TGTGCCAGCAGCACTAGGGGGGTCGGTGGTGGCTACACCTTC.

As regards this clonotype: This likely came from a read error, as a far larger clone is one base away. The V and J genes are TRBV7-3 and TRBJ1-3; no definite D call. The germline V gene encodes CDR1 SGHTA and CDR2 FQGTGA. The CDR3 runs 13 residues. V lost 5 bases and J 2 bases, leaving 7 bases between the germline ends. CDR3 protein: CASSTQPGNTIYF. The CDR3 nucleotides read TGTGCCAGCAGCACACAACCTGGAAACACCATATATTTT. Filled out from reference TRBV7-3 and TRBJ1-3, the complete variable domain reads GAGVSQTPSNKVTEKGKYVELRCDPISGHTALYWYRQSLGQGPEFLIYFQGTGAADDSGLPNDRFFAVRPEGSVSTLKIQRTERGDSAVYLCASSTQPGNTIYFGEGSWLTVV.

V gene TRBV5-4 combines with J gene TRBJ2-6, with 8 bases fitting TRBD2. Germline V lookup: CDR1 SGHNT, CDR2 YYREEE (reference sequence). The CDR3 is 19 residues long. The trim removed 6 bases at V and 2 bases at J, leaving 16 bases unmatched. The CDR3 here is CASTPSLAGARAGANVLTF. The CDR3 coding sequence is TGTGCCAGCACCCCGTCCCTAGCGGGCGCCAGGGCTGGGGCCAACGTCCTGACTTTC.

This clonotype was detected many times. V gene TRBV5-8 combines with J gene TRBJ2-3; TRBD2 is a possible D gene (7 bases). Trimming cost V 3 bases and J 1 base, with 12 bases left between them. The CDR3 covers 15 residues. In germline, CDR1 is SGHTS, CDR2 YDEGEE. DNA for the CDR3: TGTGCCAGCAGCTGGCGGGGGCGCGGCACAGATACGCAGTATTTT. The encoded protein is CASSWRGRGTDTQYF.

This clonotype appeared once. One base separates it from a far larger clone, so it is likely a read error. The rearrangement uses TRBV7-2 and TRBJ2-5; D is unresolved. V lost 0 bases and J lost 11, with 13 bases in between. Germline-derived CDR1 and CDR2 are SGHTA and FQGNSA. The CDR3 has 13 residues. CDR3 region: CASSLAGWSEQYF. CDR3 nucleotides: TGTGCCAGCAGCTTAGCGGGCTGGTCTGAGCAGTACTTC.

There are many counts of this clonotype. The chain uses TRBV5-6 and TRBJ1-1; the D is unclear. The V gene lost 3 bases and the J gene lost 1 base, with 16 bases spanning the gap. Germline V gives CDR1 SGHDT, CDR2 YYEEEE. CDR3 length equals 16 residues. CDR3 nucleotide sequence: TGTGCCAGCAGCTCGGCTAGGCGCGGGAGGAACACTGAAGCTTTCTTT. Translating it yields CASSSARRGRNTEAFF.

In its sample, this clonotype ranks as medium-sized. The chain is built from TRBV29-1 and TRBJ2-5; 11 bases match TRBD1. The germline V gene encodes CDR1 SQVTM and CDR2 ANQGSEA. The V gene end was trimmed by 3 bases and the J gene end by 6 bases; junction bases not matched to a gene: 6. CDR3 length: 14 amino acids. The CDR3 DNA is TGCAGCGTTGAGAGGGACAGGGGGTCTAAGACCCAGTACTTC. Translation: CSVERDRGSKTQYF.